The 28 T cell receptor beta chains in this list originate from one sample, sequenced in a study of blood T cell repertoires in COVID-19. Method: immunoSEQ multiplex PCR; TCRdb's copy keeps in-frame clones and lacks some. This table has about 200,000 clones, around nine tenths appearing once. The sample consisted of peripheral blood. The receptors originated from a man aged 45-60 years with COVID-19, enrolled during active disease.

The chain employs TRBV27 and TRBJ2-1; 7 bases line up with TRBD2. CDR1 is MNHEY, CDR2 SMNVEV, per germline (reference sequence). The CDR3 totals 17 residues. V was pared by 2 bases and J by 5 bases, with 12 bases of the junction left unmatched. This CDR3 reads CASSLAGATSRNNEQFF. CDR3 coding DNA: TGTGCCAGCAGTTTAGCGGGAGCCACCTCTAGGAACAATGAGCAGTTCTTC.

Written as DNA, the CDR3 is TGTGCCAGCAGCTTACCAGGGAATTTGCGTGAGCAGTACTTC. Translated, it gives CASSLPGNLREQYF. The J gene is TRBJ2-7, the V gene TRBV7-2; the D gene is possibly TRBD1 (5 bases). Germline-derived CDR1 and CDR2 are SGHTA and FQGNSA. V lost 2 bases and J 7 bases, leaving 15 bases between the germline ends. The CDR3 is made up of 14 amino acids. The full variable domain, its missing parts supplied by reference TRBV7-2 and TRBJ2-7, is GAGVSQSPSNKVTEKGKDVELRCDPISGHTALYWYRQSLGQGLEFLIYFQGNSAPDKSGLPSDRFSAERTGGSVSTLTIQRTQQEDSAVYLCASSLPGNLREQYFGPGTRLTVT.

The CDR3 sequence is CASSLGAARGRGEQYF. The CDR3, as DNA: TGTGCCAGCAGCTTGGGGGCGGCCAGGGGGCGAGGGGAGCAGTACTTC. The rearrangement uses TRBV5-4 and TRBJ2-7; 8 bases match TRBD1. Looked up from germline, CDR1 is SGHNT and CDR2 is YYREEE (reference sequence). This CDR3 has 16 amino acids. The trim removed 0 bases at V and 7 bases at J, leaving 12 bases unmatched.

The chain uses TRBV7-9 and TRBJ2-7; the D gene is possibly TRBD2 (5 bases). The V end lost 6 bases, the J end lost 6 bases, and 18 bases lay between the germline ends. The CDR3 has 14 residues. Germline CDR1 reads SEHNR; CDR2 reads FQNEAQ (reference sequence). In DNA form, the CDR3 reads TGTGCCAGCAGTTCCGCGGGTGCGCTTGTCGAGCAGTACTTC. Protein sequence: CASSSAGALVEQYF.

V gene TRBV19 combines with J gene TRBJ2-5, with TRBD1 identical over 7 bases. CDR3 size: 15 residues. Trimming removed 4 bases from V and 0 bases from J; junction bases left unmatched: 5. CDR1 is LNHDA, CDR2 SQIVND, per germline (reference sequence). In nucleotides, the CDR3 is TGTGCCAGTAGTAAGGGACAGATGTACCAAGAGACCCAGTACTTC. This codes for CASSKGQMYQETQYF.

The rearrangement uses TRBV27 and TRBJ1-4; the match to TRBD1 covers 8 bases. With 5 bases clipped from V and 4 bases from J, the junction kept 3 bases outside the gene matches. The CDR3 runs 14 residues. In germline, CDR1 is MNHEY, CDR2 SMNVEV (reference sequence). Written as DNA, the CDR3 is TGTGCCAGCAGTAGACAGGGGAGTAATGAAAAACTGTTTTTT. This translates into CASSRQGSNEKLFF.

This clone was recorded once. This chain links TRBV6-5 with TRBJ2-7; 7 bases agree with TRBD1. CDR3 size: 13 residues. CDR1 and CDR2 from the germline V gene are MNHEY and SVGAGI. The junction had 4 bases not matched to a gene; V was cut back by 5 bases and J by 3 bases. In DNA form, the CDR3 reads TGTGCCAGCAGTCCCACAGGGGACTACGAGCAGTACTTC. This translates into CASSPTGDYEQYF.

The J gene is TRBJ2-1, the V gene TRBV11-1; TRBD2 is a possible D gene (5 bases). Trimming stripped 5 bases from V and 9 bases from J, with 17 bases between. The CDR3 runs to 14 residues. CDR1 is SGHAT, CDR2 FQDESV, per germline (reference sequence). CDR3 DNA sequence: TGTGCCAGCAGCCGGGATTACGTCCCCCGTGAGCAGTTCTTC. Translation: CASSRDYVPREQFF.

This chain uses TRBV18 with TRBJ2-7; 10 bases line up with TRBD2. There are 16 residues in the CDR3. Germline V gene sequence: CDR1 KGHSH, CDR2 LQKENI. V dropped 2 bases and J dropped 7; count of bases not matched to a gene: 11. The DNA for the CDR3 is TGTGCCAGCTCACCAGGGAGTAGCGGGAGGTCGGGGGAGCAGTACTTC. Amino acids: CASSPGSSGRSGEQYF. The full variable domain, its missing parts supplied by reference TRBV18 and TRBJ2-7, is NAGVMQNPRHLVRRRGQEARLRCSPMKGHSHVYWYRQLPEEGLKFMVYLQKENIIDESGMPKERFSAEFPKEGPSILRIQQVVRGDSAAYFCASSPGSSGRSGEQYFGPGTRLTVT.

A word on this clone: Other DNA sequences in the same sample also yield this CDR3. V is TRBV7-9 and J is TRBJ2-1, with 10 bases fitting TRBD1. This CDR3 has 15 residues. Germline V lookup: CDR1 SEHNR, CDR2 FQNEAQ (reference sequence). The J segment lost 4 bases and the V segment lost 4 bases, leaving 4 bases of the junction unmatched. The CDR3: CASSSTGGSYNEQFF. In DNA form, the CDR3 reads TGTGCCAGCAGCTCGACAGGGGGCAGTTACAATGAGCAGTTCTTC.

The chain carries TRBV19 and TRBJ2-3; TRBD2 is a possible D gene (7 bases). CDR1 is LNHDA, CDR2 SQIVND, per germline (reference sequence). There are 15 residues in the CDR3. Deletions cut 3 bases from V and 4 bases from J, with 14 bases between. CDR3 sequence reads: CASSILGGGADTQYF. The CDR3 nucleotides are TGTGCCAGTAGTATCCTAGGCGGGGGCGCAGATACGCAGTATTTT.

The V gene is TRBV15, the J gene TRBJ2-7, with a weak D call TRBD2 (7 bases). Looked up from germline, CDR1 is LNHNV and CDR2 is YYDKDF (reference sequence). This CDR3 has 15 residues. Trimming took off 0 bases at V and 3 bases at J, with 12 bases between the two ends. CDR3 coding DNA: TGTGCCACCAGCAGAGAGGGAGGGGGGGTCTACGAGCAGTACTTC. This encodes CATSREGGGVYEQYF.

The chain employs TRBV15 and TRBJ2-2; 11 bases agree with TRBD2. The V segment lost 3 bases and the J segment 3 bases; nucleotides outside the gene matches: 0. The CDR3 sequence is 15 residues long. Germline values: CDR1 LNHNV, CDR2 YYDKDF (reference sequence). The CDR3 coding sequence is TGTGCCACCAGCAGTAGCGGGGGGGACACCGGGGAGCTGTTTTTT. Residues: CATSSSGGDTGELFF.

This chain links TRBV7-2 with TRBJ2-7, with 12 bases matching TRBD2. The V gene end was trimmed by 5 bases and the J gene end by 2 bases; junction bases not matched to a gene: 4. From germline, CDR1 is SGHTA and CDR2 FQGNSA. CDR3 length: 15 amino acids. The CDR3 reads CASSARTSGAYEQYF. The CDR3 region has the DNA TGTGCCAGCAGCGCACGGACTAGCGGGGCCTACGAGCAGTACTTC.

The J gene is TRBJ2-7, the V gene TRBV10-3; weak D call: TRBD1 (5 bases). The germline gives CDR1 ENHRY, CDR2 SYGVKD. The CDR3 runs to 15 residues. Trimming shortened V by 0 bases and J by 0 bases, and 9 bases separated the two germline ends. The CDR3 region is CAISESGLSSYEQYF. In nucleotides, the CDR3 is TGTGCCATCAGTGAGTCGGGGCTCAGCTCCTACGAGCAGTACTTC.

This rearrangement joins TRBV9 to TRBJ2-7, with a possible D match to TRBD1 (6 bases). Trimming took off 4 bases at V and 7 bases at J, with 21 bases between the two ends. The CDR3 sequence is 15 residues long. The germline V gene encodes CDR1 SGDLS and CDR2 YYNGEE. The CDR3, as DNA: TGTGCCAGCAGCCCTCAATTCGACAGGTTGGGGGAGCAGTACTTC. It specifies CASSPQFDRLGEQYF. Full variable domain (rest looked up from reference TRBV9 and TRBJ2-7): DSGVTQTPKHLITATGQRVTLRCSPRSGDLSVYWYQQSLDQGLQFLIQYYNGEERAKGNILERFSAQQFPDLHSELNLSSLELGDSALYFCASSPQFDRLGEQYFGPGTRLTVT.

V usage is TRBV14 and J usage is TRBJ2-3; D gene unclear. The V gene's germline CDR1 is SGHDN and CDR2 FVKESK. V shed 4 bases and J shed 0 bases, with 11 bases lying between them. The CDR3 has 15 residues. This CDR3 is CASSLVGSSTDTQYF. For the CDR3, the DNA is TGTGCCAGCAGCCTTGTCGGGTCTAGCACAGATACGCAGTATTTT.

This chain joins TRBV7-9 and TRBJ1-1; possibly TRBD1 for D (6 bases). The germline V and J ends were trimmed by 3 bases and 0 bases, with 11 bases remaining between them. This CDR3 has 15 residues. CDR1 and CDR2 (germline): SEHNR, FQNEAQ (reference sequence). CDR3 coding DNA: TGTGCCAGCAGCTTCAGGGGAGGGATGAACACTGAAGCTTTCTTT. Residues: CASSFRGGMNTEAFF.

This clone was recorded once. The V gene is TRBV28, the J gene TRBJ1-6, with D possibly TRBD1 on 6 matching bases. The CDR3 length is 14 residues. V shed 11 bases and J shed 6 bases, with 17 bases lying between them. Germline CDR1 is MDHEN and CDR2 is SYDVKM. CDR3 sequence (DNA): TGTGCCGCCCTATCAGGGACATTTAATTCACCCCTCCACTTT. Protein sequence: CAALSGTFNSPLHF. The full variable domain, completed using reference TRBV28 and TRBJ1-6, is DVKVTQSSRYLVKRTGEKVFLECVQDMDHENMFWYRQDPGLGLRLIYFSYDVKMKEKGDIPEGYSVSREKKERFSLILESASTNQTSMYLCAALSGTFNSPLHFGNGTRLTVT.

The DNA of the CDR3 is TGTGCCAGCACCTCAGACGGAGGAGCCAAAAACATTCAGTACTTC. This codes for CASTSDGGAKNIQYF. The chain couples TRBV2 to TRBJ2-4; D may be TRBD2 (5 bases). Trimming shortened V by 7 bases and J by 0 bases, and 13 bases separated the two germline ends. Germline V gene lookup returns CDR1 SNHLY and CDR2 FYNNEI. This CDR3 has 15 amino acids.

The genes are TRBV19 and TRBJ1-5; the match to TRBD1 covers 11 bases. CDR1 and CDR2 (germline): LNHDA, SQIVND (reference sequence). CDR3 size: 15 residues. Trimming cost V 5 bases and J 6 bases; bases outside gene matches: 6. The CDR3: CASSRDRGSIQPQHF. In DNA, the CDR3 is TGTGCCAGTAGTCGGGACAGGGGGTCTATTCAGCCCCAGCATTTT.

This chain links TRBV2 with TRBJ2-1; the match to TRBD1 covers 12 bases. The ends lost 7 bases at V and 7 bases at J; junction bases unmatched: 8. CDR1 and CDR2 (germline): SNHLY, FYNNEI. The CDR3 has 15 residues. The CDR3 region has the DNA TGTGCCAGCATGACCGGGACAGGGGGCCTGAATGAGCAGTTCTTC. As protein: CASMTGTGGLNEQFF.

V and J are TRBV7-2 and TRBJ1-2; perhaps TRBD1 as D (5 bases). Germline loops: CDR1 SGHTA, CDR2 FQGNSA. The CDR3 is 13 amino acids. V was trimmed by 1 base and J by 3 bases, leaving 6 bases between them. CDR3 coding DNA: TGTGCCAGCAGCTTAGGGGGGGACTATGGCTACACCTTC. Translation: CASSLGGDYGYTF.

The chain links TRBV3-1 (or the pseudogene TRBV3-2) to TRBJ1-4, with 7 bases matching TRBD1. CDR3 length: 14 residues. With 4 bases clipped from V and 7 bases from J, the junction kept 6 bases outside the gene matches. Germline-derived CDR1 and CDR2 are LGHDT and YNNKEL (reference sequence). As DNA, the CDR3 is TGTGCCAGCAGCCGGGGACAGCGCGGTGAAAAACTGTTTTTT. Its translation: CASSRGQRGEKLFF.

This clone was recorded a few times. CDR3 loop: CASSVGGTGKGEQYF. For the CDR3, the DNA is TGTGCCAGCAGCGTAGGGGGGACAGGAAAAGGTGAGCAGTACTTC. The chain is built from TRBV9 and TRBJ2-7; 8 bases align to TRBD1. This CDR3 is built from 15 residues. Germline values: CDR1 SGDLS, CDR2 YYNGEE. The ends lost 0 bases at V and 7 bases at J; junction bases unmatched: 9.

The CDR3 spells CASSHRQGEGSGANVLTF. CDR3 nucleotide sequence: TGTGCCAGCAGTCATAGACAGGGAGAAGGCTCTGGGGCCAACGTCCTGACTTTC. This chain uses TRBV6-6 with TRBJ2-6, with 7 bases identical to TRBD1. CDR1 is MNHNY, CDR2 SVGAGI, per germline (reference sequence). The trim removed 5 bases at V and 0 bases at J, leaving 10 bases unmatched. The CDR3 has 18 residues.

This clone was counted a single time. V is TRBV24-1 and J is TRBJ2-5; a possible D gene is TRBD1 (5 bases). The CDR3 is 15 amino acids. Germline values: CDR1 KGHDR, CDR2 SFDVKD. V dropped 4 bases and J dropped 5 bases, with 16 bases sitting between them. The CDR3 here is CATSDPTAGGETQYF. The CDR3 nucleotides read TGTGCCACCAGTGACCCGACAGCTGGTGGGGAGACCCAGTACTTC.

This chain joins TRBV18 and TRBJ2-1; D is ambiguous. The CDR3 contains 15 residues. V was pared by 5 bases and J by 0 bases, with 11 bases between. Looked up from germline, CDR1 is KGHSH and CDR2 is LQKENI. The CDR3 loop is CASSARLSSYNEQFF. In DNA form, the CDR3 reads TGTGCCAGCTCAGCTCGACTCTCCTCCTACAATGAGCAGTTCTTC.